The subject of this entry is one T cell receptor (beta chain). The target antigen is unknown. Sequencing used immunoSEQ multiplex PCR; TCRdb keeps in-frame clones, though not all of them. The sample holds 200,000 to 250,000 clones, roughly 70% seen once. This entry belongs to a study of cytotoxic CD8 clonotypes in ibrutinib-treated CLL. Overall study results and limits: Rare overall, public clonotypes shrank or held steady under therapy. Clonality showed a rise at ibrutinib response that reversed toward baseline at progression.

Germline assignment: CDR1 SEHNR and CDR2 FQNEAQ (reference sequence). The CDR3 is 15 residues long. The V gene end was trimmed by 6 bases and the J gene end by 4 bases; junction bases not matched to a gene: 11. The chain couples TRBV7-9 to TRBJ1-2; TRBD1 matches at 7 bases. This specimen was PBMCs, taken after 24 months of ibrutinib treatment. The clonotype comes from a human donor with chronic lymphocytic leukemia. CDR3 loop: CASSQADRESYGYTF. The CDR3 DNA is TGTGCCAGCAGTCAAGCCGACAGGGAATCCTATGGCTACACCTTC.